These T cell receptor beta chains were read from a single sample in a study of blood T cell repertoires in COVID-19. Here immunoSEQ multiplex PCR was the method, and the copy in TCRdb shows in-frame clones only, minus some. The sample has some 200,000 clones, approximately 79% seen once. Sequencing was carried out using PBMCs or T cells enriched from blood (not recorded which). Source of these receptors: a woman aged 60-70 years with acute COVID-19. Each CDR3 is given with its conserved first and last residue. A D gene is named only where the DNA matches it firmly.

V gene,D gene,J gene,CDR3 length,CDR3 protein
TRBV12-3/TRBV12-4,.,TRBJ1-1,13,CASSWGENTEAFF
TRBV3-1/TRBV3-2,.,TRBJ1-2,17,CASSQERGPVDNYGYTF
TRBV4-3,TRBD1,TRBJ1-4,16,CASSQEPGQGAVKLFF
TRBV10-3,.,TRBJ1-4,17,CAISEGRQLRSNEKLFF
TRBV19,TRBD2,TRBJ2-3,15,CASSSAAGITDTQYF
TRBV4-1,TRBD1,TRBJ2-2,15,CASSQQDRGDGELFF
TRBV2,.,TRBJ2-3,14,CASRTAESTDTQYF
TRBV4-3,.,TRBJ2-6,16,CASSQDAASGANVLTF
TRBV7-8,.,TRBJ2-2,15,CASSLGGGNTGELFF
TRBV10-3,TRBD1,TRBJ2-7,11,CAISTGGEQYF
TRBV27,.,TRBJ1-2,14,CASSSLTALYGYTF
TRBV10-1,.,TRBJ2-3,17,CASSEGGWGTSTDTQYF
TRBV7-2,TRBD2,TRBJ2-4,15,CASSASGALWDIQYF
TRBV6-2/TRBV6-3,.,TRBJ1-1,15,CASSPDRPTHTEAFF
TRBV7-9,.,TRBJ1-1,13,CASSLVQNTEAFF
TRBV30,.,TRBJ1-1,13,CAWRNSRNTEAFF
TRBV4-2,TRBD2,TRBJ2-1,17,CASSQVGGLAGDNEQFF
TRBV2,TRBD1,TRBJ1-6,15,CASSGDRGQDSPLHF
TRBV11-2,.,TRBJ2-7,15,CASSLDPTRAYEQYF
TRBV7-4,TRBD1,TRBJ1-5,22,CASSLVGRGLFPEPVANQPQHF
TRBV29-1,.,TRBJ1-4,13,CSVSGATNEKLFF
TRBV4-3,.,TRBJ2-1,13,CASSYVRDNEQFF
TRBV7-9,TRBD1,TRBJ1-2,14,CASSLGQGNGGYTF
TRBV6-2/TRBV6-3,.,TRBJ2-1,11,CASSQGYEQFF
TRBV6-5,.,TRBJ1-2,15,CASSYSKRGGYGYTF
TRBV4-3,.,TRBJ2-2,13,CASSQVLSGELFF
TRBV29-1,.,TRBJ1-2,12,CSARGGVSGYTF
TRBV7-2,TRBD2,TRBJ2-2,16,CASSLVAGVNTGELFF
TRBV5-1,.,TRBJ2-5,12,CASSLQWETQYF
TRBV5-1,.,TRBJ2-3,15,CASSFQGFSTDTQYF
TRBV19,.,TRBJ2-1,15,CAANGGGSSYNEQFF